This T cell receptor beta chain was recovered during a study of CD8 T cells in Susac syndrome. CDR1 is LGHDT and CDR2 is YNNKEL in the germline V gene (reference sequence). V gave up 4 bases and J gave up 4 bases; unmatched junction bases: 7. The CDR3 runs 15 residues. With random hexamers, about 0.45 to 1 ug RNA was reverse transcribed. immunoSEQ multiplex PCR amplified TCR beta CDR3 across 54 Vbeta, 13 Jbeta. TCRdb independently ran MiXCR on the immunoSEQ multiplex PCR reads; one entry per CDR3 protein. The sample has around 200,000 distinct CDR3 sequences, 85% to 95% seen once. The sample taken for sequencing was CD4+ T cells from PBMCs. The V call is TRBV3-1, the J call TRBJ2-3; 8 bases match TRBD2. The TCR was taken from a human donor with multiple sclerosis. In nucleotides, the CDR3 is TGTGCCAGCAGCCCCACCGGGGGGGCCGCAGATACGCAGTATTTT. It is translated as CASSPTGGAADTQYF.